The 19 T cell receptor beta chains listed next were all sequenced from one sample in a study of early T cells in non-severe SARS-CoV-2 infection. TCRdb independently ran MiXCR on the 5' RACE reads; one entry per CDR3 protein. The top ten hold 5.5% to 7% of the sample, which has roughly 65,000 distinct CDR3 sequences, approximately 11% seen once. Sequences were obtained from whole blood. All receptors derive from an adult who was a healthcare worker with PCR-confirmed SARS-CoV-2 infection or an uninfected control (not recorded which).

The rearrangement uses TRBV20-1 and TRBJ2-7, with 11 bases matching TRBD2. Germline V CDR1 and CDR2: DFQATT, SNEGSKA (reference sequence). With V trimmed by 2 bases and J by 7 bases, 4 bases remained unmatched. This CDR3 has 13 amino acids. CDR3 DNA: TGCAGTGCTAGACGACTAGCGGGACAGGAGCAGTACTTC. As protein: CSARRLAGQEQYF.

This clonotype is medium-sized in the sample. The rearrangement joins TRBV12-3 or TRBV12-4 to TRBJ1-5; no definite D call. Trimming shortened V by 1 base and J by 8 bases, and 9 bases separated the two germline ends. The CDR3 loop spans 13 amino acids. CDR3: CASSLGAGKPQHF. In DNA form, the CDR3 reads TGTGCCAGCAGTTTAGGGGCGGGGAAGCCCCAGCATTTT.

This clonotype was observed at least ten times. The chain recombines TRBV12-3 or TRBV12-4 with TRBJ1-4; D not certain. The CDR3 covers 12 residues. The V gene lost 4 bases and the J gene lost 8 bases, with 8 bases spanning the gap. The CDR3: CASSSRAEKLFF. The CDR3 DNA sequence: TGTGCCAGCAGTTCCCGGGCCGAAAAACTGTTTTTT.

This clonotype has more than one count but fewer than ten. CDR3: CASSLNPDFTDTQYF. As DNA, the CDR3 is TGCGCCAGCAGCTTGAATCCTGACTTCACAGATACGCAGTATTTT. The rearrangement links TRBV5-1 to TRBJ2-3, with D uncertain. The length of the CDR3 is 15 residues. The V gene's germline CDR1 is SGHRS and CDR2 YFSETQ. Trimming shortened V by 1 base and J by 2 bases, and 11 bases separated the two germline ends.

The V and J genes are TRBV28 and TRBJ2-7, with D unresolved. Per the germline V gene, CDR1 is MDHEN and CDR2 is SYDVKM. With 3 bases removed from V and 2 bases from J, the gap between germline ends came to 14 bases. The CDR3 loop spans 15 amino acids. CDR3 sequence (DNA): TGTGCCAGCAGTTTGGTCCGGTCTCATACCTACGAGCAGTACTTC. Translation gives CASSLVRSHTYEQYF. Complete variable domain (other parts from reference TRBV28 and TRBJ2-7): DVKVTQSSRYLVKRTGEKVFLECVQDMDHENMFWYRQDPGLGLRLIYFSYDVKMKEKGDIPEGYSVSREKKERFSLILESASTNQTSMYLCASSLVRSHTYEQYFGPGTRLTVT.

This chain uses TRBV5-6 with TRBJ2-7, with D uncertain. Per germline, CDR1 SGHDT and CDR2 YYEEEE. The CDR3 loop spans 16 amino acids. V was shortened by 4 bases and J by 2 bases, with 19 bases between the two germline ends. This CDR3 reads CASSPGLQENPYEQYF. CDR3 DNA sequence: TGTGCCAGCAGCCCCGGGCTCCAGGAAAACCCCTACGAGCAGTACTTC.

The chain has TRBV12-3 or TRBV12-4 and TRBJ2-7; 9 nucleotides match TRBD2. The CDR3 spans 16 residues. The trim removed 3 bases at V and 8 bases at J, leaving 14 bases unmatched. CDR3 region: CASSLGQLAGTLKQYF. In DNA form, the CDR3 reads TGTGCCAGCAGTTTGGGCCAGCTAGCGGGGACCCTGAAGCAGTACTTC.

J is TRBJ1-1 and V is TRBV6-6; possible D gene TRBD1, 6 bases. Germline CDR1 is MNHNY and CDR2 is SVGAGI (reference sequence). The CDR3 covers 14 residues. The V and J ends lost 1 base and 1 base respectively, with 7 bases between them. The CDR3 nucleotides are TGTGCCAGCAGTTACTTGGACAGGAACACTGAAGCTTTCTTT. This translates into CASSYLDRNTEAFF.

The gene calls are TRBV30 and TRBJ1-1, with D uncertain. Germline values: CDR1 GTSNPN, CDR2 SVGIG (reference sequence). Between the trimmed V and J ends, which lost 4 bases and 2 bases, there was a span of 5 bases. This CDR3 spans 11 amino acids. CDR3 bases: TGTGCCTGGATAAAAAACACTGAAGCTTTCTTT. Translated: CAWIKNTEAFF.

This clonotype was detected ten times or more. This chain links TRBV6-6 with TRBJ2-7; TRBD2 aligns across 7 bases. V lost 6 bases to trimming and J lost 2 bases; unmatched junction nucleotides: 7. CDR1 MNHNY and CDR2 SVGAGI come from the germline V gene (reference sequence). This CDR3 is 14 amino acids long. The DNA for the CDR3 is TGTGCCAGCAGCCTCCAAGCGGGGACCTACGAGCAGTACTTC. Translated, it gives CASSLQAGTYEQYF.

The J gene is TRBJ2-1, the V gene TRBV7-8; D possibly corresponds to TRBD1 (6 bases). V was trimmed by 6 bases and J by 1 base, leaving 10 bases between them. Germline assignment: CDR1 SGHVS and CDR2 FQNEAQ. CDR3 length: 14 amino acids. The CDR3 region is CASRRTVSYNEQFF. DNA for the CDR3: TGTGCCAGCAGAAGGACAGTTTCCTACAATGAGCAGTTCTTC.

This clonotype was detected only a few times. The J gene is TRBJ2-3, the V gene TRBV7-2; TRBD1 aligns across 9 bases. The CDR3 contains 12 residues. Germline V CDR1 and CDR2: SGHTA, FQGNSA. V was clipped by 6 bases and J by 7 bases; unmatched bases: 2. This CDR3 reads CASRGQGNTQYF. The CDR3 DNA reads as TGTGCCAGCAGGGGACAGGGTAATACGCAGTATTTT.

At least ten counts were recorded for this clonotype. The chain recombines TRBV20-1 with TRBJ2-7; TRBD2 might be the D (6 bases). The CDR3 spans 16 residues. V lost 0 bases and J 6 bases, leaving 21 bases between the germline ends. Per germline, CDR1 DFQATT and CDR2 SNEGSKA (reference sequence). CDR3 residues: CSARDDVVAAIFEQYF. The CDR3 DNA is TGCAGTGCTAGAGATGATGTAGTAGCGGCTATTTTCGAGCAGTACTTC.

This clonotype was seen a few times. The CDR3 loop is CASSSLGKDTGELFF. The CDR3 nucleotides read TGCGCCAGCAGCTCCCTAGGGAAGGACACCGGGGAGCTGTTTTTT. The V call is TRBV5-1, the J call TRBJ2-2; D is unresolved. This CDR3 comprises 15 residues. In germline, CDR1 is SGHRS, CDR2 YFSETQ. V shed 3 bases and J shed 3 bases, with 12 bases lying between them.

The V gene is TRBV20-1, the J gene TRBJ2-7, with D perhaps matching TRBD2 (5 bases). From germline, CDR1 is DFQATT and CDR2 SNEGSKA (reference sequence). The CDR3 spans 12 residues. V lost 7 bases to trimming and J lost 5 bases, with 15 bases between them. This chain's CDR3 is CSGPGAVDEQYF. For the CDR3, the DNA is TGCAGTGGACCCGGAGCGGTCGACGAGCAGTACTTC.

In this sample, this clonotype turned up a few times. The CDR3 coding sequence is TGTGCCAGCAGCTCTCTTTATGGAGAGCAGTACTTC. This translates into CASSSLYGEQYF. The chain uses TRBV28 and TRBJ2-7, with D hard to call. Germline CDR1 and CDR2: MDHEN and SYDVKM. Trimming left V 6 bases short and J 7 bases short, with 13 bases between. The CDR3 is 12 residues long.

The chain combines TRBV28 with TRBJ2-7; the match to TRBD2 covers 7 bases. V gave up 0 bases and J gave up 6 bases; unmatched junction bases: 8. The CDR3 sequence is 15 residues long. Germline CDR1 and CDR2: MDHEN and SYDVKM. The chain's CDR3 is CASSLWGGSPSEQYF. The DNA for the CDR3 is TGTGCCAGCAGTTTATGGGGCGGGAGTCCCTCCGAGCAGTACTTC.

The chain has TRBV7-2 and TRBJ2-3, with TRBD2 matching over 10 bases. The CDR3 runs to 17 residues. The germline V gene encodes CDR1 SGHTA and CDR2 FQGNSA. With 4 bases clipped from V and 3 bases from J, the junction kept 10 bases outside the gene matches. CDR3 coding DNA: TGTGCCAGCAGCTCGCCACTAGCGGGACCATCTACAGATACGCAGTATTTT. The encoded protein is CASSSPLAGPSTDTQYF. The complete variable domain, with remaining parts taken from reference TRBV7-2 and TRBJ2-3, reads GAGVSQSPSNKVTEKGKDVELRCDPISGHTALYWYRQSLGQGLEFLIYFQGNSAPDKSGLPSDRFSAERTGGSVSTLTIQRTQQEDSAVYLCASSSPLAGPSTDTQYFGPGTRLTVL.

The rearrangement links TRBV4-1 to TRBJ2-3; perhaps D is TRBD1 or TRBD2 (5 bases each). The V gene lost 2 bases and the J gene lost 7 bases, with 10 bases spanning the gap. Germline CDR1 is MGHRA and CDR2 is YSYEKL. The CDR3 spans 13 residues. The chain's CDR3 is CASSQSGTNTQYF. DNA of the CDR3: TGCGCCAGCAGCCAAAGTGGGACGAATACGCAGTATTTT.